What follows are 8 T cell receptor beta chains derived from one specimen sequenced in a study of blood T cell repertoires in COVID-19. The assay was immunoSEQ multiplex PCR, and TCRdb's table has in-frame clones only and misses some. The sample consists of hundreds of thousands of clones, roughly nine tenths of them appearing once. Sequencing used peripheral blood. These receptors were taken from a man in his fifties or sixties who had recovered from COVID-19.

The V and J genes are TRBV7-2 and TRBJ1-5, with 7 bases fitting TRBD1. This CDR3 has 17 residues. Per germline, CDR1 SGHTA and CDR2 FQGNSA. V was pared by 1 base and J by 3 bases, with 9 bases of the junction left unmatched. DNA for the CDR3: TGTGCCAGCAGCTTAGGCCGTTGGGGACAGATCAATCAGCCCCAGCATTTT. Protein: CASSLGRWGQINQPQHF. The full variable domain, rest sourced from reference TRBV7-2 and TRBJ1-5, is GAGVSQSPSNKVTEKGKDVELRCDPISGHTALYWYRQSLGQGLEFLIYFQGNSAPDKSGLPSDRFSAERTGGSVSTLTIQRTQQEDSAVYLCASSLGRWGQINQPQHFGDGTRLSIL.

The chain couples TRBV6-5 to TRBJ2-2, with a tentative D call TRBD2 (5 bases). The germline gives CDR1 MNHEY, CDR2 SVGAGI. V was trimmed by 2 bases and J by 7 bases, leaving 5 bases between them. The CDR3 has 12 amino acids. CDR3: CASSYRGGELFF. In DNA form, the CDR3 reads TGTGCCAGCAGTTACCGGGGCGGGGAGCTGTTTTTT.

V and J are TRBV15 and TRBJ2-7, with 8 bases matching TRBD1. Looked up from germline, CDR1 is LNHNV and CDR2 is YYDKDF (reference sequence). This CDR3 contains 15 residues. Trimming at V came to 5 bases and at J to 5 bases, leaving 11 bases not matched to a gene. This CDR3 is CATSGTGQGIDEQYF. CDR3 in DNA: TGTGCCACCAGCGGAACCGGACAGGGAATAGACGAGCAGTACTTC.

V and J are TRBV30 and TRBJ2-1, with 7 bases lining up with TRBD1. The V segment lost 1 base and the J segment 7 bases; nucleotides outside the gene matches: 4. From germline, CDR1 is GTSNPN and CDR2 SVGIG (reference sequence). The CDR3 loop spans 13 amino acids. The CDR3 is CAWSGDRANEQFF. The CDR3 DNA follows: TGTGCCTGGAGTGGTGACAGGGCAAATGAGCAGTTCTTC.

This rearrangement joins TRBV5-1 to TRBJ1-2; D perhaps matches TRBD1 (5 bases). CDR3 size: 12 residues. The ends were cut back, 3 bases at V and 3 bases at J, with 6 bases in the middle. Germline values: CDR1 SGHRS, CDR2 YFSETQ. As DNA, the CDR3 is TGCGCCAGCAGCTCGACAGACTATGGCTACACCTTC. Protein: CASSSTDYGYTF.

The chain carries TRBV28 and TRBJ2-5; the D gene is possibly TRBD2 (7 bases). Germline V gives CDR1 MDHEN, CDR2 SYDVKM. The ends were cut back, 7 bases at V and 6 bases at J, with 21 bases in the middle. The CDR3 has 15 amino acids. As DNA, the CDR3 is TGTGCCAGCACCACTAGGGGGGGTTTGGGTAAGACCCAGTACTTC. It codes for CASTTRGGLGKTQYF. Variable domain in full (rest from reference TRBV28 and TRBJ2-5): DVKVTQSSRYLVKRTGEKVFLECVQDMDHENMFWYRQDPGLGLRLIYFSYDVKMKEKGDIPEGYSVSREKKERFSLILESASTNQTSMYLCASTTRGGLGKTQYFGPGTRLLVL.

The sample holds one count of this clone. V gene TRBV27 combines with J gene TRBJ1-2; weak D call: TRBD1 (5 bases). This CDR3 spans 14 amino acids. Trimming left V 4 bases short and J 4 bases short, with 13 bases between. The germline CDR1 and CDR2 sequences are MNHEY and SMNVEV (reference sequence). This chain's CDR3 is CASSSQGGSYGYTF. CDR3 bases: TGTGCCAGCAGTTCTCAGGGAGGATCCTATGGCTACACCTTC.

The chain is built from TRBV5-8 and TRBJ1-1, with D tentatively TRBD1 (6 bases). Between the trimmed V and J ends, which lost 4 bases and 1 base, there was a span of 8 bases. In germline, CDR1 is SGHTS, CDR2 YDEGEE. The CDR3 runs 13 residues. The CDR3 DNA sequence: TGTGCCAGCAGCATGGACAGGAACACTGAAGCTTTCTTT. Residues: CASSMDRNTEAFF.